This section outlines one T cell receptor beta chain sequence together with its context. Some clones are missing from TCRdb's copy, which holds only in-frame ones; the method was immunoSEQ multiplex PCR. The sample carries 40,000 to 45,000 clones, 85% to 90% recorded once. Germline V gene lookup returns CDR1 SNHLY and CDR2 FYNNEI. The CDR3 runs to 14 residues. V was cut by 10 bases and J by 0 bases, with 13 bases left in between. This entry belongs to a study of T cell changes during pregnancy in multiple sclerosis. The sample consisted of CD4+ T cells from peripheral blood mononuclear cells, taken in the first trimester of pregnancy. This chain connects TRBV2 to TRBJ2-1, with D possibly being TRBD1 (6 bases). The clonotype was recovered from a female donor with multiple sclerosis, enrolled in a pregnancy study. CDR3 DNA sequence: TGTGCCACGACAGGAACAAGCTCCTACAATGAGCAGTTCTTC. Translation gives CATTGTSSYNEQFF. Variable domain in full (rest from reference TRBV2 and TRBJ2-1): EPEVTQTPSHQVTQMGQEVILRCVPISNHLYFYWYRQILGQKVEFLVSFYNNEISEKSEIFDDQFSVERPDGSNFTLKIRSTKLEDSAMYFCATTGTSSYNEQFFGPGTRLTVL.